This TCR beta chain was found in a study of cytomegalovirus exposure and HLA in healthy donors (dated by TCRdb to the late 2010s). Regarding the study in general: According to an earlier analysis of 550 to 750 of the donors, some 170 million T cells yielded roughly 110 million unique TCR beta sequences and approximately 280 Gb of sequence data. Roughly 300 gigabases of sequencing data and roughly 81 million unique TCR sequences made up an early release that covered several hundred HLA-typed donors. The genetic ancestry cluster associated with self-reported Caucasian donors included about 81% of the roughly 360 genotyped donors. The aim of the study was to test whether cataloging public T cell receptors could identify signatures of past pathogen exposure. Using immunosequencing, the study profiled T cell repertoires from about 620 subjects and related those repertoires to cytomegalovirus serostatus. A separate validation cohort of 100 to 150 different subjects was used in addition to the roughly 670-subject first cohort. To predict cytomegalovirus infection status, the study combined high-throughput TCR immunosequencing, statistical association of individual TCRs with disease status, and machine learning. In a later analysis, previously published TCR beta repertoires from 600 to 850 donors were re-analyzed and high-resolution HLA genotyping was added so that TCR occurrence patterns could be studied. The later analysis used no new phenotypic data to find candidate immune exposures, relying instead on TCR beta sequences and their occurrence across donors. To decide whether each TCR beta V gene segment behaved as functional or pseudogenic, an earlier analysis of some 600 of the donors relied on high-throughput TCR beta sequencing. Donor age, sex, ethnicity and CMV serostatus were collected together with the repertoire data. Genome-wide SNP genotypes for about three fifths of the 666 donors were used in a later genetic analysis, which treated that subset as a discovery cohort. Every discovery cohort repertoire had been produced on one sequencing platform. Class I and class II HLA loci were covered by the typing at four-digit resolution. The number of donors typed differed by locus, with roughly 620-630 for A, B, C, DRB1 and DQB1, 522 for DQA1, under 610 for DPA1, and 472 for DPB1. Several DR-DQ haplotypes were treated as single units for association and clustering because of strong linkage in the cohort. Among about 400 genotyped donors of the cohort, an average of roughly 230,000 unique TCR beta nucleotide sequences was sequenced per donor, of which about 19% were non-productive.

The cohort comprised under 700 healthy bone marrow donors. At the time of sampling, every cohort member was nominally healthy, though immune exposures that went unrecorded were likely present. The donor tested CMV seronegative, placing the donor among the 350 to 400 seronegative members of the cohort. A peripheral blood sample was provided by each donor, and peripheral blood mononuclear cells were used for TCR beta sequencing. Genomic DNA was extracted from the blood cell samples with the Qiagen DNeasy Blood Extraction Kit. What the work shows at the level of the full study, not this receptor alone: This cohort had only TCR beta chains sequenced, and the lack of alpha or paired-chain data limited which features could be detected. In a later analysis, several top co-occurrence clusters were reported to appear linked to parvovirus B19, influenza, CMV and Epstein-Barr virus. About 17 rarely observed V segments, including chromosome 9 orphons, were excluded from the earlier analysis of a few hundred of the donors because counts were too low. In both the original and validation cohorts, the classifier was reported to diagnose cytomegalovirus status with high specificity and sensitivity. Compared with equally common non-associated chains, HLA-associated TCR beta chains in a later analysis were more clonally expanded and had lower generation probabilities. A further reported finding was that TCR beta sequences accurately predicted the HLA-A and HLA-B alleles for most subjects in the first cohort. While some public TCRs were present in many individuals, most TCR sequences turned up only very rarely across donors. When HLA alleles, especially DR and DQ, strongly co-occurred, TCR associations were difficult to assign to individual alleles. It was suggested by the authors that the approach could potentially be generalized to other disease states and immunological phenotypes. In a later analysis, TCR association rates were found to vary across HLA loci, with the most associated TCRs seen for DRB1 alleles and the fewest for HLA-C alleles. Correlated functional status among segregating V segments might be attributable to linkage disequilibrium, but an unknown experimental factor could not be ruled out. Because some donors lacked HLA typing at each locus, the association tests relied only on the typed subset. A cluster of highly shared sequence variants was judged likely to be a technical artifact of the sequencing pipeline. Immune exposure information for the cohort was limited to CMV serostatus. At a false discovery rate of 0.05, a later analysis linked some 17,000 TCR beta sequences to specific HLA alleles. Sequencing depth was assumed to be roughly uniform across donors in the presence/absence analyses, though that assumption may not hold. In a later genetic analysis, a missense DCLRE1C variant was associated with V-gene and J-gene trimming of TCR beta chains, and the association was replicated in an independent cohort. A later analysis found that most CMV-associated TCR beta chains appeared HLA-restricted, with HLA associations seemingly driven largely by CMV exposure. In vitro tests confirmed that three of the cytomegalovirus-associated TCR beta chains recognize cytomegalovirus antigens. Compared with the approximately 670-donor mean, donors in an Asian-associated ancestry cluster had fewer N-insertions in productive TCRs, according to a later genetic analysis. An earlier analysis of around 540 of the donors showed that most TCR beta V segments appeared in productive rearrangements either about 87% or about 30% of the time, which broadly matched IMGT annotations. The study listed approximately 160 TCR beta chains as associated with cytomegalovirus.

On this clone: Which antigen it targets is not known. No much larger clone is present one base from it, and per-base qualities are unavailable.

Receptors were amplified or captured by the immunoSEQ multiplex PCR assay. The multiplex PCR relied on a mix of 60 forward primers for TCR Vbeta segments and 13 reverse primers for TCR Jbeta segments. Amplification of the CDR3 region of rearranged TCR beta genes was performed with a multiplex PCR assay on genomic DNA. Amplified TCR beta libraries were sequenced as 87-base-pair reads on the Illumina HiSeq System. As for the original processing: A later analysis counted some 80 million unique TCR beta chains across the 600 to 850 repertoires, and some 11 million of these chains were shared by at least two donors. Raw reads were error-corrected and collapsed into unique sequences by a nearest-neighbor algorithm in which closely related sequences were merged to remove PCR and sequencing errors. CDR3 sequences were aligned to IMGT reference sequences to assign V, D and J gene segments. For a sequence to be retained, a match of at least six nucleotides was required to both a V gene segment and a J gene segment. Rearrangements were called productive when the CDR3 lacked stop codons and stayed in frame with V and J; all others were non-productive. CDR3 was defined according to IMGT convention as the region running from the second conserved V-encoded cysteine to the conserved J-encoded phenylalanine. The earlier analysis of 550 to 650 of the donors excluded any sequence lacking an unambiguous match to a single V gene segment. In an earlier analysis of 587 of the donors, V segments were called functional above 56.7% productive rearrangements and were called segregating when the between-donor standard deviation exceeded 5%. To diagnose cytomegalovirus status from the catalog of TCR beta chain sequences, a statistical classification framework was built. V and J gene assignment, in a later analysis, came from comparing TCR nucleotide sequences with IMGT/GENE-DB human TR gene sequences. In a later analysis, CDR3 sequences and most-parsimonious VDJ recombination scenarios were assigned using the TCRdist pipeline. In a later analysis, each TCR beta chain was defined by its CDR3 amino acid sequence together with its V-gene family, and reads lacking a unique V-gene family were excluded. A later analysis removed 550 to 700 highly shared, low-generation-probability nucleotide sequences to deal with suspected cross-contamination and a sequencing artifact. In a later analysis, a clonal expansion index for each public chain was calculated from normalized within-repertoire ranks of inferred template counts. In a later analysis, generation probabilities were computed with a VDJ recombination model fitted to out-of-frame rearrangements, and the resulting probabilities were checked against IGoR. A later analysis scored TCR-TCR, TCR-HLA and TCR-CMV co-occurrence with hypergeometric tests, applying a repertoire-size bias correction to TCR pairs. A later analysis estimated false discovery rates by permuting HLA or CMV assignments 20 times. In a later analysis, co-occurring TCRs were grouped using DBSCAN, with TCRdist sequence similarity added in when clustering inside HLA-allele-positive subsets. Repertoires with fewer than 30,000 or more than 120,000 public chains, plus five repertoires with anomalous nucleotide sharing, were excluded from co-occurrence clustering. TCRdb took over this immuneACCESS table, retaining in-frame rearrangements with V and J assigned. Such tables are incomplete; in checked studies, under half of the missing clones stem from an unresolved V gene, and the remainder is unexplained. The DNA was the basis for D and trimming; V, J and clone size are from that table. In this sample the table shows about 160,000 clones, less than 80% of which occur a single time. Together, the top ten hold about 4.5% of the sample.

Sequenced sample: PBMCs. This TCR was recovered from a man in his forties in good health and CMV-seronegative.

The sequenced DNA: TGTGCCATCAGTGAGTTCGCTGTGGGAGGGGACAGCTACACCTTC. It translates to CAISEFAVGGDSYTF. This chain joins TRBV10-3 to TRBJ1-2; tentative D gene TRBD1, with 6 bases matching. Taken from the germline V gene, the CDR1 and CDR2 loops are ENHRY and SYGVKD. The junction carries 18 bases between V and J, which are trimmed by 1 base and 9 bases respectively. Reading from cysteine to phenylalanine, the CDR3 counts 15 amino acids. The sequence is cut down to CDR3 DNA, 45 bases in frame from base 1.